The 20 T cell receptor beta chains in this list originate from one sample, sequenced in a study of metastatic and nonmetastatic thyroid tumors (TCRdb year 2020). The library was prepared using PCR. The sequencer listed for this sample is Illumina HiSeq 4000. TCRdb reworked the public reads: Q25 trimming with fastp, MiXCR clone assembly, productive beta chains retained. The sample contains fewer than 20,000 clones, 25% to 30% of them found a single time. The ten largest clones represent 15% to 17% of the sample. No patient had received any treatment before thyroid surgery. Sequenced input: tumor tissue. Receptors originate from a female donor with papillary thyroid cancer or a benign thyroid nodule (not recorded which). Some clones in this sample may be carry-over from other donors' samples.

This clone was detected ten times or more. V usage is TRBV10-1 and J usage is TRBJ2-5; 9 bases line up with TRBD2. The germline V gene encodes CDR1 WNHNN and CDR2 SYGVQD (reference sequence). Trimming at V came to 3 bases and at J to 1 base, leaving 3 bases not matched to a gene. CDR3 length: 15 amino acids. CDR3 loop: CASSDQTSGQETQYF. CDR3 coding DNA: TGCGCCAGCAGTGACCAGACTAGCGGCCAAGAGACCCAGTACTTC.

The chain joins TRBV11-2 to TRBJ2-5; D is unresolved. CDR1 SGHAT and CDR2 FQNNGV come from the germline V gene. Trimming shortened V by 5 bases and J by 7 bases, and 17 bases separated the two germline ends. There are 14 residues in the CDR3. CDR3 amino acids: CASSQWGGVGTQYF. DNA for the CDR3: TGTGCCAGCAGCCAATGGGGTGGGGTGGGGACCCAGTACTTC.

The CDR3 here is CASSEFAGEETQYF. The CDR3 DNA reads as TGCGCCAGCAGTGAGTTCGCGGGAGAGGAGACCCAGTACTTC. The V gene is TRBV10-1, the J gene TRBJ2-5; 7 nucleotides align to TRBD2. This CDR3 has 14 amino acids. V was pared by 1 base and J by 5 bases, with 4 bases of the junction left unmatched. Per germline, CDR1 WNHNN and CDR2 SYGVQD (reference sequence).

This clone was counted between two and nine times. The V and J genes are TRBV6-1 and TRBJ2-7, with a weak D call TRBD1 (5 bases). V was clipped by 6 bases and J by 0 bases, with 21 bases between them. The CDR3 spans 17 residues. In germline, CDR1 is MNHNS, CDR2 SASEGT. In DNA form, the CDR3 reads TGTGCCAGCAGGGCTTTTGACAGCAAACTGAGCTCCTACGAGCAGTACTTC. This translates into CASRAFDSKLSSYEQYF.

At least ten counts were recorded for this clone. The CDR3 DNA reads as TGCGCCAGCAGTGGGACTAGCGGGGTGATGTACAATGAGCAGTTCTTC. Translated: CASSGTSGVMYNEQFF. The chain couples TRBV10-1 to TRBJ2-1, with 12 bases aligning to TRBD2. Germline assignment: CDR1 WNHNN and CDR2 SYGVQD (reference sequence). The V and J ends lost 4 bases and 4 bases, in that order; junction bases with no gene match: 5. The CDR3 loop spans 16 amino acids.

V usage is TRBV19 and J usage is TRBJ2-2; D possibly corresponds to TRBD2 (5 bases). This CDR3 spans 13 amino acids. CDR1 is LNHDA and CDR2 is SQIVND in the germline V gene (reference sequence). The V gene lost 9 bases and the J gene lost 5 bases, with 13 bases spanning the gap. CDR3 region: CASTRTGTGELFF. DNA of the CDR3: TGTGCCAGCACCAGGACGGGGACCGGGGAGCTGTTTTTT.

This clone was detected a few times. Other DNA variants within this sample encode the same CDR3. This sequence joins TRBV10-1 and TRBJ2-7; unclear D gene. V dropped 6 bases and J dropped 4 bases, with 16 bases sitting between them. From germline, CDR1 is WNHNN and CDR2 SYGVQD (reference sequence). This CDR3 contains 14 residues. CDR3 region: CASSPSATIYEQYF. In DNA, the CDR3 is TGCGCCAGCAGCCCGTCTGCTACTATATACGAGCAGTACTTC.

J is TRBJ1-2 and V is TRBV7-2; unclear D gene. This CDR3 spans 15 amino acids. The germline V gene has CDR1 SGHTA and CDR2 FQGNSA. Trimming pared 5 bases from V and 2 bases from J, leaving 15 bases between. CDR3 protein: CASSTTRHPNYGYTF. The CDR3 DNA reads as TGTGCCAGCAGCACTACCAGACATCCCAACTATGGCTACACCTTC.

This clone is termed medium-sized. The CDR3 reads CASSEGQGGGKNSPLHF. The CDR3 DNA is TGTGCCAGCAGTGAGGGACAGGGAGGGGGAAAAAATTCACCCCTCCACTTT. The chain has TRBV6-1 and TRBJ1-6, with TRBD1 matching 9 bases. The CDR3 loop spans 17 amino acids. The junction had 10 bases not matched to a gene; V was cut back by 3 bases and J by 7 bases. CDR1 is MNHNS, CDR2 SASEGT, per germline.

V usage is TRBV20-1 and J usage is TRBJ2-1; D might be TRBD1 or TRBD2, each matching 5 bases. With 1 base removed from V and 8 bases from J, the gap between germline ends came to 15 bases. Germline CDR1 DFQATT, CDR2 SNEGSKA (reference sequence). This CDR3 is 14 amino acids long. The CDR3 nucleotides read TGCAGTGCTAGAGTCCAGGGAGTCTCGGATGAGCAGTTCTTC. Encoded protein: CSARVQGVSDEQFF.

As for this clone: The final CDR3 position lacks the conserved phenylalanine or tryptophan, pointing to a likely read error. V and J are TRBV7-8 and TRBJ2-2; tentative D call: TRBD2 (7 bases). The CDR3 totals 16 residues. V lost 3 bases to trimming and J lost 0 bases, with 11 bases between them. CDR1 and CDR2 (germline): SGHVS, FQNEAQ. CDR3 in amino acids: CASSFRGGANTGELFL. Here the CDR3 DNA reads TGTGCCAGCAGCTTTAGGGGGGGTGCGAACACCGGGGAGCTGTTTCTT.

This clone was counted at least ten times. The gene calls are TRBV4-3 and TRBJ2-7, with no clear D. This CDR3 comprises 15 residues. In germline, CDR1 is LGHNA, CDR2 YSLEER. V dropped 3 bases and J dropped 3 bases, with 15 bases sitting between them. The CDR3 protein is CASSQRLAGSYEQYF. The CDR3 DNA is TGCGCCAGCAGCCAGAGGTTGGCAGGAAGCTACGAGCAGTACTTC.

The chain is built from TRBV20-1 and TRBJ2-1; 11 nucleotides align to TRBD2. CDR3 length: 14 amino acids. With V trimmed by 5 bases and J by 2 bases, 2 bases remained unmatched. The V gene's germline CDR1 is DFQATT and CDR2 SNEGSKA (reference sequence). CDR3 sequence (DNA): TGCAGTGCTGATAGCGGGGGGGCCTACAATGAGCAGTTCTTC. It translates to CSADSGGAYNEQFF.

The chain has TRBV20-1 and TRBJ2-1, with 7 bases lining up with TRBD2. Germline values: CDR1 DFQATT, CDR2 SNEGSKA (reference sequence). The CDR3 length is 15 residues. Trimming removed 6 bases from V and 4 bases from J; junction bases left unmatched: 12. The CDR3 DNA sequence: TGCAGTGCCACCACGGGTAGCGGGCCTTACAATGAGCAGTTCTTC. Protein sequence: CSATTGSGPYNEQFF.

The V gene is TRBV20-1, the J gene TRBJ2-3; TRBD2 aligns across 12 bases. CDR1 and CDR2 (germline): DFQATT, SNEGSKA (reference sequence). V shed 6 bases and J 6 bases; nucleotides not matched to a gene: 7. This CDR3 is 14 amino acids long. The CDR3 reads CSARRTSGTDTQYF. The CDR3 DNA sequence: TGCAGTGCCCGCCGGACTAGCGGGACGGATACGCAGTATTTT.

The V gene is TRBV6-1, the J gene TRBJ2-7; 9 bases agree with TRBD2. CDR3 length: 17 residues. The germline gives CDR1 MNHNS, CDR2 SASEGT. Trimming removed 6 bases from V and 2 bases from J; junction bases left unmatched: 14. CDR3 sequence: CASRVSAIAGETYEQYF. The CDR3 nucleotides are TGTGCCAGCAGGGTCAGCGCCATAGCGGGAGAGACCTACGAGCAGTACTTC.

The CDR3 nucleotides read TGTGCCAGCAGTGACCGGTCTGGCAGGGGAAACACCATATATTTT. Translating gives CASSDRSGRGNTIYF. The gene calls are TRBV12-3 or TRBV12-4 and TRBJ1-3, with no clear D. The CDR3 runs to 15 residues. The V end lost 5 bases, the J end lost 4 bases, and 15 bases lay between the germline ends.

This clone is termed medium-sized. The chain is built from TRBV7-8 and TRBJ1-4, with 8 positions matching TRBD1. Trimming removed 0 bases from V and 6 bases from J; junction bases left unmatched: 3. This CDR3 has 15 amino acids. Germline V CDR1 and CDR2: SGHVS, FQNEAQ. The CDR3 DNA is TGTGCCAGCAGCTTAGCTACAGGGGGTCATGAAAAACTGTTTTTT. Translating it yields CASSLATGGHEKLFF.

This clone was seen ten or more times. Other DNA sequences in this sample translate to the same CDR3. V and J are TRBV4-3 and TRBJ1-1; D possibly corresponds to TRBD1 (6 bases). The CDR3 covers 15 residues. V lost 1 base, J lost 5 bases, and 14 bases lay in between. Germline CDR1 and CDR2: LGHNA and YSLEER. CDR3 in DNA: TGCGCCAGCAGCCAAGGGGGGACACCAAAAACTGAAGCTTTCTTT. As protein: CASSQGGTPKTEAFF.

This clone was counted only a few times. The J gene is TRBJ1-1, the V gene TRBV6-1, with D unclear. The CDR3 is 13 amino acids. V gave up 4 bases and J gave up 1 base, with 7 bases separating them. CDR1 is MNHNS, CDR2 SASEGT, per germline. DNA of the CDR3: TGTGCCAGCAGTGCAACGAAGAACACTGAAGCTTTCTTT. Protein sequence: CASSATKNTEAFF.